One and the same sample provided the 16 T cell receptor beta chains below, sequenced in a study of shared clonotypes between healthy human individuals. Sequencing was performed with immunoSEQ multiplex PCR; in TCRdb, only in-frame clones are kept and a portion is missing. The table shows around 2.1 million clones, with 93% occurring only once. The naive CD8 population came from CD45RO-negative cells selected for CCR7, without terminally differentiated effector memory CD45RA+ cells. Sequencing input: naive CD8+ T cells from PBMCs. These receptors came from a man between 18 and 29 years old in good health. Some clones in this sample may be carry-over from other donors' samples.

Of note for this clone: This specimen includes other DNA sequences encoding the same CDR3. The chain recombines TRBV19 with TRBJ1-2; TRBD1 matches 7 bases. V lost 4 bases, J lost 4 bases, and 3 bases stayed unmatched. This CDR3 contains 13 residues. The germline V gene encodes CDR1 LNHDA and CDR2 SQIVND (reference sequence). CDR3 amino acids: CASSTRTGYGYTF. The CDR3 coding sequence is TGTGCCAGTAGTACAAGGACAGGCTATGGCTACACCTTC.

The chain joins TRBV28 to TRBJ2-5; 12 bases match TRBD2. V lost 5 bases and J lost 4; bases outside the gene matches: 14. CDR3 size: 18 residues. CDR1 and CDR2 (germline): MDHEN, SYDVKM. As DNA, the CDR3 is TGTGCCAGCAGTCCCAACCCATCTAGCGGGAGGGCCGTAGAGACCCAGTACTTC. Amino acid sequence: CASSPNPSSGRAVETQYF.

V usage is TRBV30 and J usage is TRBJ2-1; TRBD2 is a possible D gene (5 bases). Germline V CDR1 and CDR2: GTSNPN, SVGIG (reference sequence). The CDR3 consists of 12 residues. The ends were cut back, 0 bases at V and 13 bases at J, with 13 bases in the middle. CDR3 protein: CAWSVSGSEQFF. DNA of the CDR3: TGTGCCTGGAGTGTGTCGGGGAGTGAACAGTTCTTC. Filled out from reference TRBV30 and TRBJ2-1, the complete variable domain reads SQTIHQWPATLVQPVGSPLSLECTVEGTSNPNLYWYRQAAGRGLQLLFYSVGIGQISSEVPQNLSASRPQDRQFILSSKKLLLSDSGFYLCAWSVSGSEQFFGPGTRLTVL.

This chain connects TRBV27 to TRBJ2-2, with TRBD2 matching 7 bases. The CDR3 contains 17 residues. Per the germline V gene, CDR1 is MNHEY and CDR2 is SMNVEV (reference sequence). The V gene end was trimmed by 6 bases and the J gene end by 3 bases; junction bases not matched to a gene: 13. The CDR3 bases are TGTGCCAGCAGGAAGACTAGCATTATCCCAGACACCGGGGAGCTGTTTTTT. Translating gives CASRKTSIIPDTGELFF.

The CDR3 bases are TGTGCCAGCAGTGCCTACCCGGGACTCCAAACGGGGGACTACGAGCAGTACTTC. It translates to CASSAYPGLQTGDYEQYF. The chain couples TRBV2 to TRBJ2-7; tentatively, D is TRBD2 (6 bases). Trimming took off 4 bases at V and 3 bases at J, with 25 bases between the two ends. Germline assignment: CDR1 SNHLY and CDR2 FYNNEI. The CDR3 totals 18 residues.

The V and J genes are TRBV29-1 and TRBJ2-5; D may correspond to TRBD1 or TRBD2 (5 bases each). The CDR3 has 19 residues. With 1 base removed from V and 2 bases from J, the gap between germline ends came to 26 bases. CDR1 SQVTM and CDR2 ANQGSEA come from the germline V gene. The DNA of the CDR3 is TGCAGCGTTGAAGGAGGTCCCACCCACCAAGGGACCGGTCAAGAGACCCAGTACTTC. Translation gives CSVEGGPTHQGTGQETQYF.

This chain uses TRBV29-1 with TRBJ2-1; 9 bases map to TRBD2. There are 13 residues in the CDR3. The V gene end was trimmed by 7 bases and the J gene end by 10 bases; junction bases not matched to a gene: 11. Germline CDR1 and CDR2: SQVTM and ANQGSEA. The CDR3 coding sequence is TGCAGCGCCAACGGACTAGCGCTATGGGAGCAGTTCTTC. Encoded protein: CSANGLALWEQFF.

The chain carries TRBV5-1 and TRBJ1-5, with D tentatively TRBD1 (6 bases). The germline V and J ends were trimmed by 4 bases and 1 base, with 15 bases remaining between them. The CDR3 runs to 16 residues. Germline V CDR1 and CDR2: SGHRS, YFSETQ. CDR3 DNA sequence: TGCGCCAGCAGCCAAACAGGGATTGAAAGCAATCAGCCCCAGCATTTT. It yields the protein CASSQTGIESNQPQHF.

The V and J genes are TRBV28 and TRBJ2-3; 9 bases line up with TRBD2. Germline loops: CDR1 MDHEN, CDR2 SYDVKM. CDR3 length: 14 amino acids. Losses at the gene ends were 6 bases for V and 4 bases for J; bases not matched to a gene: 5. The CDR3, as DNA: TGTGCCAGCAGGGGTAGCGGGAGCCCAGATACGCAGTATTTT. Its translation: CASRGSGSPDTQYF.

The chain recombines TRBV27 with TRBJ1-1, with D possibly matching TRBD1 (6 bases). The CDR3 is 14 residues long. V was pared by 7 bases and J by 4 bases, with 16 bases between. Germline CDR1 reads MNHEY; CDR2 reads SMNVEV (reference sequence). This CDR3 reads CASTIQQGATEAFF. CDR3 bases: TGTGCCAGCACCATACAACAGGGAGCCACTGAAGCTTTCTTT.

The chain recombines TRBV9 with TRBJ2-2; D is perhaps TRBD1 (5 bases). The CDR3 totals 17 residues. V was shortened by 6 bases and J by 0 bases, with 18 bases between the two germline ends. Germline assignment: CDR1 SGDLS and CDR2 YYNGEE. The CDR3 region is CASTSPRDSANTGELFF. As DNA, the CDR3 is TGTGCCAGCACCTCCCCCCGTGACAGTGCGAACACCGGGGAGCTGTTTTTT.

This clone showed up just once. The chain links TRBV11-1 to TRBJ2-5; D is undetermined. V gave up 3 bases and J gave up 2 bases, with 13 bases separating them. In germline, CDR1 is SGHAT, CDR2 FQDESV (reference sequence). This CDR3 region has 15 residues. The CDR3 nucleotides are TGTGCCAGCAGCTTTTCGGCGGCATTTCAAGAGACCCAGTACTTC. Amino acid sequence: CASSFSAAFQETQYF.

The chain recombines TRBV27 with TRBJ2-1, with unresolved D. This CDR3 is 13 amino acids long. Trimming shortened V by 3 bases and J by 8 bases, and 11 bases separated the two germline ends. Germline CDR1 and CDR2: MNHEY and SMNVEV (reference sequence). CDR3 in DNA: TGTGCCAGCAGTTTGAATTTAGACTATGAGCAGTTCTTC. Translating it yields CASSLNLDYEQFF.

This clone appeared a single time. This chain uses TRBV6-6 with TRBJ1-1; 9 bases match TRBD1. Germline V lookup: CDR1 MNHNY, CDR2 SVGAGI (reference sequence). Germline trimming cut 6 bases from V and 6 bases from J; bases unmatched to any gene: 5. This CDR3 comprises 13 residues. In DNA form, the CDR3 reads TGTGCCAGCAGAGACAGGGGGTTCCCTGAAGCTTTCTTT. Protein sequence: CASRDRGFPEAFF.

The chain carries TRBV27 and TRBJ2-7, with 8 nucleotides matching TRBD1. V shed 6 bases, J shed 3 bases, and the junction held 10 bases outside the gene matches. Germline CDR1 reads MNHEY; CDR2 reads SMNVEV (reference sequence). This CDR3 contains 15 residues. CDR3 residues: CASRKTGTGHYEQYF. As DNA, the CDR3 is TGTGCCAGCAGAAAAACCGGGACAGGCCACTACGAGCAGTACTTC.

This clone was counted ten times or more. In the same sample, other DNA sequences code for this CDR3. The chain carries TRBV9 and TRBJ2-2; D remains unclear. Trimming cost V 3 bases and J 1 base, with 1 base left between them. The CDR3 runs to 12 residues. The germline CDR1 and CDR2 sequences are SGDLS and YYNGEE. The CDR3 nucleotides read TGTGCCAGCAGCGAGAACACCGGGGAGCTGTTTTTT. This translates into CASSENTGELFF. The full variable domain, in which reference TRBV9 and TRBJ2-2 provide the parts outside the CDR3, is DSGVTQTPKHLITATGQRVTLRCSPRSGDLSVYWYQQSLDQGLQFLIQYYNGEERAKGNILERFSAQQFPDLHSELNLSSLELGDSALYFCASSENTGELFFGEGSRLTVL.